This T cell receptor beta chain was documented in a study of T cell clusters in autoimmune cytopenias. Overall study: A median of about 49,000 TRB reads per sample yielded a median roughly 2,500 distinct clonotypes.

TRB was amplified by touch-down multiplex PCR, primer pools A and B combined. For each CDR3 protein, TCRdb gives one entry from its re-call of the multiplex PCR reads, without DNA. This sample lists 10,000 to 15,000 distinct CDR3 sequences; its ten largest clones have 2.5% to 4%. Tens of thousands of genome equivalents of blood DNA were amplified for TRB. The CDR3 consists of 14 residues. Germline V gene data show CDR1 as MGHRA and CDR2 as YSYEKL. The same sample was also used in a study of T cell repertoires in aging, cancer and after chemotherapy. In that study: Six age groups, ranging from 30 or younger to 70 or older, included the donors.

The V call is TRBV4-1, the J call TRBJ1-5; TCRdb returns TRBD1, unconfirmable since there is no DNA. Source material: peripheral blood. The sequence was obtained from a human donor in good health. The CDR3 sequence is CASSQTQGSVPQHF.